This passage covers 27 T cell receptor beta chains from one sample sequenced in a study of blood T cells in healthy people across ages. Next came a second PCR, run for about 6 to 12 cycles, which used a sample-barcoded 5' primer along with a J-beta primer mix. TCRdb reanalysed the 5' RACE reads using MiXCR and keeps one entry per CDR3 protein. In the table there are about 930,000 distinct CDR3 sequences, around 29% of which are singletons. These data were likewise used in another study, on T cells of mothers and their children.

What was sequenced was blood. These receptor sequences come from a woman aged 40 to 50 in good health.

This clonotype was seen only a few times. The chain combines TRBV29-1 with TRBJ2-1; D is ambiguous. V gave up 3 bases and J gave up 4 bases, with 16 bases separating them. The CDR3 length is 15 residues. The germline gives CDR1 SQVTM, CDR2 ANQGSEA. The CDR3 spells CSVDRSVNPYNEQFF. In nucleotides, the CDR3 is TGCAGCGTTGATCGGTCGGTAAACCCTTACAATGAGCAGTTCTTC.

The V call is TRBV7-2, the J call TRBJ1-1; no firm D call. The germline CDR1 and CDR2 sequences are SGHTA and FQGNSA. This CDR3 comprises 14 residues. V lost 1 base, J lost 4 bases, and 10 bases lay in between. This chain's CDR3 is CASSLEGILTEAFF. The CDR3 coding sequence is TGTGCCAGCAGCTTAGAAGGTATACTCACTGAAGCTTTCTTT.

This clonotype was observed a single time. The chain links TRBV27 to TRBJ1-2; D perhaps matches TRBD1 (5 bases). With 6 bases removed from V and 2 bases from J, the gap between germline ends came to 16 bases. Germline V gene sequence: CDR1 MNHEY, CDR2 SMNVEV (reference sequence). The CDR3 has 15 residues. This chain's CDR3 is CASSPSSGRNYGYTF. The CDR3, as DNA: TGTGCCAGCAGCCCGTCGTCAGGGCGAAACTATGGCTACACCTTC.

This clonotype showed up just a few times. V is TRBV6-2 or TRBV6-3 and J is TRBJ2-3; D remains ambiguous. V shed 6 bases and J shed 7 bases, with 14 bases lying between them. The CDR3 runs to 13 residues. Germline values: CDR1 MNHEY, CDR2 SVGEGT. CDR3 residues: CASSPSSGYTQYF. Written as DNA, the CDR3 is TGTGCCAGCAGCCCATCATCCGGGTATACGCAGTATTTT.

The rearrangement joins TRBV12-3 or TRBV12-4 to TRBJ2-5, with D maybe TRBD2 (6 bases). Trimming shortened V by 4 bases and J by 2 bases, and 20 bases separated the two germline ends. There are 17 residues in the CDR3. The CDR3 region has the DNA TGTGCCAGCAGTTCTAACCTAGTGAGCGGGCGTCAAGAGACCCAGTACTTC. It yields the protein CASSSNLVSGRQETQYF.

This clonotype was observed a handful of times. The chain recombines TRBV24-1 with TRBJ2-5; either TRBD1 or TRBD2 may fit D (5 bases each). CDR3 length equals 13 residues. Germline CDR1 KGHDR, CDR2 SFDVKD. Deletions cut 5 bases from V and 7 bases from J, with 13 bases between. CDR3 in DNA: TGTGCCACCAGTGCCTCTCCTGGGGGGACCCAGTACTTC. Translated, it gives CATSASPGGTQYF.

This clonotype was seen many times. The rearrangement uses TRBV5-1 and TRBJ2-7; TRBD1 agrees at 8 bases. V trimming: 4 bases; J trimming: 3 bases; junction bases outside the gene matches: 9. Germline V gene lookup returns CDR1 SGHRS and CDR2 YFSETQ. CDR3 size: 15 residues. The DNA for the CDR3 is TGCGCCAGCAGCACTACCGGGACAGGCGTCTACGAGCAGTACTTC. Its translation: CASSTTGTGVYEQYF.

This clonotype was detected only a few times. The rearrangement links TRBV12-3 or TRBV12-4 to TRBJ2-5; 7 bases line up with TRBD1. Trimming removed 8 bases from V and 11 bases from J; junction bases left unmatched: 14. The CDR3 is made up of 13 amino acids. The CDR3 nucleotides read TGTGCCAGCTCCCGAGACAGGGTTGCAGGGCAGTACTTC. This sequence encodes CASSRDRVAGQYF.

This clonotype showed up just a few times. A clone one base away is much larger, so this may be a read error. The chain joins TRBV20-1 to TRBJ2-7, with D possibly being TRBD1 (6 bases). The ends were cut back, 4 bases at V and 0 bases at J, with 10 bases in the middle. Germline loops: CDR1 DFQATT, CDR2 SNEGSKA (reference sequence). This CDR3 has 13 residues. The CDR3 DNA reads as TGCAGTGCTACCGGACAGTTCTCCTACGAGCAGTACTTC. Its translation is CSATGQFSYEQYF.

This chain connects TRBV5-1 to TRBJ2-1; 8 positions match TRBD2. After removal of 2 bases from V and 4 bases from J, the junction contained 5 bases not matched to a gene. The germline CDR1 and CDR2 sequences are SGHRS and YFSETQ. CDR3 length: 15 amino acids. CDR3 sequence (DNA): TGCGCCAGCAGCTTCTCGGGACTAGAATACAATGAGCAGTTCTTC. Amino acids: CASSFSGLEYNEQFF.

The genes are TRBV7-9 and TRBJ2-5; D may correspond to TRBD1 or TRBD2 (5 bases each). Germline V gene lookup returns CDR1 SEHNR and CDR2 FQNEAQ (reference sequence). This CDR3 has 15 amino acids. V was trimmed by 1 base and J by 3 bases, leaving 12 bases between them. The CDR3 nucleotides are TGTGCCAGCAGCTTAGGGGGACCAGTTGAAGAGACCCAGTACTTC. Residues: CASSLGGPVEETQYF.

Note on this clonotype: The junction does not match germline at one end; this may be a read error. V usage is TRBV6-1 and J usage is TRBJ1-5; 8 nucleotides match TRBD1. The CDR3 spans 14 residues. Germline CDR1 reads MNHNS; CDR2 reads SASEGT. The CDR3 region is CTSNPRGLGQPQHF. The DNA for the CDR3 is TGTACCAGCAATCCCAGGGGGCTGGGTCAGCCCCAGCATTTT.

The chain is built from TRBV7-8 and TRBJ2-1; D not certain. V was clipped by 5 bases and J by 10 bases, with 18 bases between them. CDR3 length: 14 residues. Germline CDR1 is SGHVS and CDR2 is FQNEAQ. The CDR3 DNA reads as TGTGCCAGCAGCCATAGGCGACAAGGGTTCGAGCAGTTCTTC. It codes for CASSHRRQGFEQFF.

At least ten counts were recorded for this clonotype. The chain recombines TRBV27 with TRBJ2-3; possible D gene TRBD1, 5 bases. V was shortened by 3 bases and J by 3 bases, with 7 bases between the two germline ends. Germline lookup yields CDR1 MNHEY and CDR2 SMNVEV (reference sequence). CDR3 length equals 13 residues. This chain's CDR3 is CASSFRQTDTQYF. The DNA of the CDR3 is TGTGCCAGCAGTTTCCGACAGACAGATACGCAGTATTTT.

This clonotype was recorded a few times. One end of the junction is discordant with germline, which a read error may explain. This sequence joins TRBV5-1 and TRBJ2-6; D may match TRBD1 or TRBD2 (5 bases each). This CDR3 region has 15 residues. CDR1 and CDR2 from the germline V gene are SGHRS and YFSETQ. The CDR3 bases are TGCGCCGGCAGCTTGGGGGACTCTGGGGCCAACGTCCTGACTTTC. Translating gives CAGSLGDSGANVLTF.

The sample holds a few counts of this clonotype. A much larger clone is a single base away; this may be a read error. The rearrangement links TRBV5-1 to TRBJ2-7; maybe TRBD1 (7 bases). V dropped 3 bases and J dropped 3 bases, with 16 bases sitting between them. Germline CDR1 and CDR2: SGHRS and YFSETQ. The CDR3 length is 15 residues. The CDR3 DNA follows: TGCGCCAGCAGCTCCAACGCGGGACAGCGCTACGAGCAGTACTTC. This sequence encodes CASSSNAGQRYEQYF.

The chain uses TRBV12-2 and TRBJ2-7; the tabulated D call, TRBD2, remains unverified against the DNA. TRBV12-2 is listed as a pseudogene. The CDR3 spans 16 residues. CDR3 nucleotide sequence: TGTGCAAGTCGCCCTAGTGGGGGTCAGTCGGCCTACGAGCAGTACTTC. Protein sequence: CASRPSGGQSAYEQYF.

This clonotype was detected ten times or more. The DNA of the CDR3 is TGTGCCAGCAGCGTAGGACAGGGGGCTTATGGCTACACCTTC. Translated: CASSVGQGAYGYTF. The rearrangement uses TRBV9 and TRBJ1-2, with 10 bases that match TRBD1. Per germline, CDR1 SGDLS and CDR2 YYNGEE. The length of the CDR3 is 14 residues. V lost 0 bases, J lost 5 bases, and 1 base stayed unmatched.

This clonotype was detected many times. This chain's CDR3 is CASTLDRETYGYTF. The CDR3 DNA follows: TGTGCCAGCACCTTGGACAGGGAGACCTATGGCTACACCTTC. The J gene is TRBJ1-2, the V gene TRBV11-1, with 8 bases lining up with TRBD1. The ends lost 7 bases at V and 4 bases at J; junction bases unmatched: 8. Germline CDR1 reads SGHAT; CDR2 reads FQDESV (reference sequence). This CDR3 is built from 14 residues.

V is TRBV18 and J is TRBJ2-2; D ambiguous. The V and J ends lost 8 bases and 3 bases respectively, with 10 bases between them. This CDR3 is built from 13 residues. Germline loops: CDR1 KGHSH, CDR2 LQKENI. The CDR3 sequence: CASSPRDTGELFF. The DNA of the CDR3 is TGTGCCAGCAGCCCCCGGGACACCGGGGAGCTGTTTTTT.

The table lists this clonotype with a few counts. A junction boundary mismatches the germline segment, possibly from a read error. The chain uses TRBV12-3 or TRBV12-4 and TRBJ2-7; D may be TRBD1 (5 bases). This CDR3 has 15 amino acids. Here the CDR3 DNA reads TGTGCCAGCAGTTTTCAGGCAGGGATCTCCTGCGAGCAGTACTTC. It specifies CASSFQAGISCEQYF.

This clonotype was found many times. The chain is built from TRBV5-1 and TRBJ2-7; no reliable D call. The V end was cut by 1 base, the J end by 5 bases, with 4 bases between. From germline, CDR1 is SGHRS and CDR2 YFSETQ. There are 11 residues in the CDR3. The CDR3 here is CASSLNHEQYF. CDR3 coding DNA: TGCGCCAGCAGCTTGAACCACGAGCAGTACTTC.

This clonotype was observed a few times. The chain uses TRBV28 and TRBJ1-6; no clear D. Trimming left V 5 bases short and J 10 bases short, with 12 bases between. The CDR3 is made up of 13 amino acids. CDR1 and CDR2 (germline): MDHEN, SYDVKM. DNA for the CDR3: TGTGCCAGCAGTGGGTCTTTCAACTCACCCCTCCACTTT. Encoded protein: CASSGSFNSPLHF.

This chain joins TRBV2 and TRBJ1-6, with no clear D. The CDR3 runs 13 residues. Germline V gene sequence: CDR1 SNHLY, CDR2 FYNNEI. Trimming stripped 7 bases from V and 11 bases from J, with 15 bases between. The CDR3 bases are TGTGCCAGCATATCCTCAAGGTCGGCACCCCTCCACTTT. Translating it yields CASISSRSAPLHF.

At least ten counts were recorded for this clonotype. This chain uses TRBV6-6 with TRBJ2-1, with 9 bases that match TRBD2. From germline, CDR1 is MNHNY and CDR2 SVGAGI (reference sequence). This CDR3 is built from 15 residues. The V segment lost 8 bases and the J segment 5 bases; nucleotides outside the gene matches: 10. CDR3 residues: CASGVGGGADNEQFF. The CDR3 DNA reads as TGTGCCAGCGGCGTTGGCGGGGGGGCAGACAATGAGCAGTTCTTC.

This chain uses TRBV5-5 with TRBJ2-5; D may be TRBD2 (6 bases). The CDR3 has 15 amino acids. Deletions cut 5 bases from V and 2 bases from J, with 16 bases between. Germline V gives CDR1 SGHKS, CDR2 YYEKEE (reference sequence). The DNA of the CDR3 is TGTGCCAGCAGTCCCGGGGGAGGAAGGCAAGAGACCCAGTACTTC. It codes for CASSPGGGRQETQYF. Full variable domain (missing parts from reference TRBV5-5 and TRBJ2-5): DAGVTQSPTHLIKTRGQQVTLRCSPISGHKSVSWYQQVLGQGPQFIFQYYEKEERGRGNFPDRFSARQFPNYSSELNVNALLLGDSALYLCASSPGGGRQETQYFGPGTRLLVL.

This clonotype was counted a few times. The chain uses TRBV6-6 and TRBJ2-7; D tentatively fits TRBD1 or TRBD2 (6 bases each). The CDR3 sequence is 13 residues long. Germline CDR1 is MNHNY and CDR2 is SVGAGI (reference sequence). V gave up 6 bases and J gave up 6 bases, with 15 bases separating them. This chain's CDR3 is CASRRDTSGEQYF. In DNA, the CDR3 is TGTGCCAGCAGGCGGGACACCTCCGGCGAGCAGTACTTC.